Detailed here is one T cell receptor beta chain. The germline V gene encodes CDR1 SEHNR and CDR2 FQNEAQ (reference sequence). The CDR3 covers 15 residues. V lost 0 bases to trimming and J lost 4 bases; unmatched junction nucleotides: 5. This record comes from a study of blood T cell repertoires in COVID-19. Per the original methods: Estimates of nucleated cell counts were drawn from the amplification of reference gene primers. The repertoire was sequenced with immunoSEQ multiplex PCR; TCRdb's copy has only in-frame clones and lacks some. D and trimming come from the DNA, and the V and J calls and clone size come from that table. This table has about 88,000 clones, more than 75% appearing once.

The chain joins TRBV7-9 to TRBJ1-1, with 7 nucleotides matching TRBD1. Sequencing was performed on peripheral blood. The sequence was collected from a woman between 70 and 85 years old with acute or convalescent COVID-19. The DNA for the CDR3 is TGTGCCAGCAGCTTAGCGCGACAGGGCGGCACTGAAGCTTTCTTT. It encodes CASSLARQGGTEAFF.